This T cell receptor beta chain was recorded in a study of blood T cell repertoires in COVID-19. About the study: Samples representing acute and convalescent COVID-19 were sourced from the United States, Italy and Spain. Sources were T cells, B-cell-depleted T cells, or PBMCs; the material itself was cDNA or gDNA.

The CDR3 has 17 residues. V lost 2 bases and J lost 2; bases outside the gene matches: 12. Germline-derived CDR1 and CDR2 are MNHEY and SVGEGT. This clone has a handful of counts. Source study methods: Reference gene primer amplification yielded estimated nucleated cell counts. Produced via immunoSEQ multiplex PCR; TCRdb's table is partial and in-frame only. V and J calls and clone size are given by that table; D and trimming were obtained from the DNA. This table has approximately 35,000 clones, 70% to 80% appearing once. The source material was peripheral blood. The TCR comes from an elderly man with acute or convalescent COVID-19. J is TRBJ2-7 and V is TRBV6-2 or TRBV6-3, with 7 bases fitting TRBD1. The CDR3 DNA reads as TGTGCCAGCAGTTACGCAGCGCCCGGGACAGCCACCTACGAGCAGTACTTC. It encodes CASSYAAPGTATYEQYF.